This is a list of T cell receptor beta chains from one sample in a study of T cell responses to AZD1222 COVID-19 vaccine. TCRdb's table, derived via immunoSEQ multiplex PCR, lists solely in-frame clones and lacks some. The sample holds 150,000 to 200,000 clones, around 92% seen once. The sample here was peripheral blood, taken 28 days after the second AZD1222 dose. The origin of the receptors is an adult who received the AZD1222 COVID-19 vaccine. The CDR3 runs from the conserved cysteine through the conserved F or W. The D gene is left open where the match is weak. Rows give clone size only sometimes, using once, few, many, or a class for an expanded clone.

CDR3: CASILTENTGELFF; DNA: TGTGCCAGCATACTAACAGAAAACACCGGGGAGCTGTTTTTT; V: TRBV6-5; length: 14; J: TRBJ2-2; size: NA; D: NA
CDR3: CASSLVGLRLKRGYTF; DNA: TGTGCCAGCAGCTTAGTAGGGTTAAGATTGAAGAGGGGCTACACCTTC; V: TRBV7-2; length: 16; J: TRBJ1-2; size: NA; D: NA
CDR3: CASSLLGLDGELFF; DNA: TGCGCCAGCAGCCTCCTGGGTTTGGACGGGGAGCTGTTTTTT; V: TRBV5-1; length: 14; J: TRBJ2-2; size: NA; D: NA
CDR3: CASSYTYADQPQHF; DNA: TGTGCCAGCAGTTATACTTATGCAGATCAGCCCCAGCATTTT; V: TRBV6-5; length: 14; J: TRBJ1-5; size: NA; D: NA
CDR3: CASSDRGGTEAFF; DNA: TGTGCCAGTTCCGACAGGGGTGGGACTGAAGCTTTCTTT; V: TRBV19; length: 13; J: TRBJ1-1; size: NA; D: TRBD1
CDR3: CSASPLAGDYNEQFF; DNA: TGCAGTGCTAGTCCCCTAGCGGGGGACTACAATGAGCAGTTCTTC; V: TRBV20-1; length: 15; J: TRBJ2-1; size: once; D: TRBD2
CDR3: CASSAGGPTYGYTF; DNA: TGTGCCAGCAGCGCCGGTGGACCGACATATGGCTACACCTTC; V: TRBV5-5; length: 14; J: TRBJ1-2; size: NA; D: NA
CDR3: CASSVESGLAITDTQYF; DNA: TGTGCCAGCAGCGTAGAGTCGGGACTAGCTATCACAGATACGCAGTATTTT; V: TRBV9; length: 17; J: TRBJ2-3; size: NA; D: TRBD2
CDR3: CASSSRGVNAGELFF; DNA: TGTGCCAGCAGCTCCAGGGGGGTTAATGCCGGGGAGCTGTTTTTT; V: TRBV11-3; length: 15; J: TRBJ2-2; size: once; D: NA
CDR3: CASSSWTGKEPGYTF; DNA: TGTGCCAGCAGCTCCTGGACAGGAAAGGAGCCTGGCTACACCTTC; V: TRBV7-9; length: 15; J: TRBJ1-2; size: NA; D: TRBD1
CDR3: CASSPGVAEAFF; DNA: TGTGCCAGCAGCCCGGGGGTAGCTGAAGCTTTCTTT; V: TRBV7-9; length: 12; J: TRBJ1-1; size: NA; D: NA
CDR3: CASSQHYEQYF; DNA: TGTGCCAGTAGTCAGCACTACGAGCAGTACTTC; V: TRBV19; length: 11; J: TRBJ2-7; size: NA; D: NA
CDR3: CSVASGWGMNTEAFF; DNA: TGCAGCGTTGCGTCGGGTTGGGGAATGAACACTGAAGCTTTCTTT; V: TRBV29-1; length: 15; J: TRBJ1-1; size: NA; D: NA
CDR3: CASSYSGENTEAFF; DNA: TGTGCCAGCAGTTACAGTGGGGAGAACACTGAAGCTTTCTTT; V: TRBV6-5; length: 14; J: TRBJ1-1; size: NA; D: NA
CDR3: CASRSAMPNEKLFF; DNA: TGTGCCAGCAGGAGTGCCATGCCCAATGAAAAACTGTTTTTT; V: TRBV2; length: 14; J: TRBJ1-4; size: NA; D: NA
CDR3: CASSISSNEKLFF; DNA: TGTGCCAGTAGTATAAGCAGTAATGAAAAACTGTTTTTT; V: TRBV19; length: 13; J: TRBJ1-4; size: NA; D: NA
CDR3: CASSQYTDTQYF; DNA: TGTGCCAGCTCACAGTACACAGATACGCAGTATTTT; V: TRBV18; length: 12; J: TRBJ2-3; size: NA; D: NA
CDR3: CASGTSGGTYEQYF; DNA: TGCGCCAGCGGGACTAGCGGGGGTACCTACGAGCAGTACTTC; V: TRBV5-1; length: 14; J: TRBJ2-7; size: NA; D: TRBD2
CDR3: CASSSQTGRGEKLFF; DNA: TGTGCCAGCAGTTCCCAGACAGGGCGTGGTGAAAAACTGTTTTTT; V: TRBV6-5; length: 15; J: TRBJ1-4; size: NA; D: TRBD1
CDR3: CASSKTWGGGTGELFF; DNA: TGTGCCAGCAGCAAAACCTGGGGCGGGGGGACCGGGGAGCTGTTTTTT; V: TRBV5-4; length: 16; J: TRBJ2-2; size: once; D: TRBD2
CDR3: CASSIEGTFDNSPLHF; DNA: TGTGCCAGTAGTATAGAAGGGACATTCGATAATTCACCCCTCCACTTT; V: TRBV19; length: 16; J: TRBJ1-6; size: NA; D: NA
CDR3: CASSLTPNGYTF; DNA: TGTGCCAGCAGTTTAACACCCAATGGCTACACCTTC; V: TRBV12-3/TRBV12-4; length: 12; J: TRBJ1-2; size: once; D: NA
CDR3: CASSQEPLTRTGEQFF; DNA: TGCGCCAGCAGCCAAGAACCCCTGACTCGAACAGGTGAGCAGTTCTTC; V: TRBV4-1; length: 16; J: TRBJ2-1; size: NA; D: NA